A single sample gave rise to the 6 T cell receptor beta chains below, sequenced in a study of blood T cell repertoires in COVID-19. Profiled with immunoSEQ multiplex PCR; TCRdb holds only in-frame clones, not every one. The sample contains about 180,000 clones, roughly 78% of which appear only once. The sequencing sample was made of peripheral blood. The receptors stem from a man aged 65 to 85 with active or convalescent COVID-19.

A few counts support this clone. The chain recombines TRBV19 with TRBJ2-7; 8 bases map to TRBD1. This CDR3 region has 15 residues. Germline lookup yields CDR1 LNHDA and CDR2 SQIVND (reference sequence). With V trimmed by 2 bases and J by 5 bases, 8 bases remained unmatched. The CDR3 bases are TGTGCCAGTAGTATACTACAGGGGGAGGTCAACGAGCAGTACTTC. Amino acids: CASSILQGEVNEQYF.

This clone was found a few times. The rearrangement uses TRBV9 and TRBJ2-5; perhaps TRBD1 as D (6 bases). V shed 3 bases and J shed 5 bases, with 14 bases lying between them. The CDR3 covers 14 residues. Germline assignment: CDR1 SGDLS and CDR2 YYNGEE. DNA of the CDR3: TGTGCCAGCAGCGCCGGGACAAATGCCGAGACCCAGTACTTC. As protein: CASSAGTNAETQYF.

In this sample, this clone turned up a few times. The chain carries TRBV7-2 and TRBJ2-5; 10 nucleotides agree with TRBD2. With 5 bases clipped from V and 2 bases from J, the junction kept 11 bases outside the gene matches. The CDR3 runs to 17 residues. In germline, CDR1 is SGHTA, CDR2 FQGNSA. In nucleotides, the CDR3 is TGTGCCAGCAGCCTCGGTGCGAGCGGGAGGGGTCAAGAGACCCAGTACTTC. Residues: CASSLGASGRGQETQYF.

CDR3 coding DNA: TGTGCCAGCAGCAAAACGGCCCCCAGGGACAGCCCTAACACTGAAGCTTTCTTT. Encoded protein: CASSKTAPRDSPNTEAFF. The chain combines TRBV21-1 with TRBJ1-1; TRBD1 was called by the table and not checked on the DNA. TRBV21-1 is marked as a pseudogene. The CDR3 has 18 amino acids.

This chain links TRBV5-1 with TRBJ2-7, with D possibly matching TRBD1 (6 bases). CDR1 and CDR2 (germline): SGHRS, YFSETQ. The CDR3 totals 12 residues. Trimming pared 4 bases from V and 6 bases from J, leaving 11 bases between. CDR3 sequence (DNA): TGCGCCAGCAGCGTCGGACAGACCGAGCAGTACTTC. Protein sequence: CASSVGQTEQYF.

This chain links TRBV2 with TRBJ1-5; D ambiguous. This CDR3 contains 15 residues. Germline assignment: CDR1 SNHLY and CDR2 FYNNEI. V lost 4 bases and J lost 0, with 10 bases in between. CDR3: CASSVQAPSNQPQHF. CDR3 DNA: TGTGCCAGCAGTGTCCAGGCTCCTAGCAATCAGCCCCAGCATTTT.